This record covers a single TCR beta chain. The V and J ends lost 1 base and 4 bases respectively, with 13 bases between them. From germline, CDR1 is LNHDA and CDR2 SQIVND (reference sequence). CDR3 length: 15 amino acids. Sequencing was performed with immunoSEQ multiplex PCR; in TCRdb, only in-frame clones are kept and a portion is missing. The repertoire holds about 150,000 clones, with around 90% as singletons. These data originate in a study of T cell responses to AZD1222 COVID-19 vaccine. The source material was peripheral blood, sampled on day 0 of AZD1222 vaccination. The chain combines TRBV19 with TRBJ1-1; no reliable D call. The TCR originated in an adult in good health. CDR3 coding DNA: TGTGCCAGTAGTATAGTTCCGGGAGGAGGCACTGAAGCTTTCTTT. This translates into CASSIVPGGGTEAFF.